Listed below are T cell receptor beta chains from one sample, sequenced in a study of radiation and T cells in renal cell carcinoma. Here immunoSEQ multiplex PCR was the method, and the copy in TCRdb shows in-frame clones only, minus some. The profile shows about 130,000 clones, approximately 90% of them singletons. The input for sequencing was blood, taken from a patient whose treatment included radiotherapy and nephrectomy. These receptors were taken from a woman aged 70-85 years with renal cell carcinoma. Each CDR3 is given with its conserved first and last residue. Fields, in order: J gene, V gene, D gene, clone size, CDR3 DNA, CDR3 protein. The D gene is left open where the match is weak. Expanded clones get a size class; other rows say once, few or many, or leave the size out.

J: TRBJ1-6; V: TRBV23-1; D: -; size: -; DNA: TGCGCCAGCAGCGTTCCCTTGGGAGGGATCCATAATTCACCCCTCCACTTT; CDR3: CASSVPLGGIHNSPLHF
J: TRBJ2-5; V: TRBV7-2; D: -; size: -; DNA: TGTGCCAGCAGCTTAGGACTCTCTAAAGAGACCCAGTACTTC; CDR3: CASSLGLSKETQYF
J: TRBJ1-2; V: TRBV7-8; D: -; size: -; DNA: TGTGCCAGCAGCTCCCGAGGGGGGGTGTACTACACCTTC; CDR3: CASSSRGGVYYTF
J: TRBJ2-3; V: TRBV5-6; D: TRBD2; size: -; DNA: TGTGCCAGCAGCACGGGGGGACTAGCGGACCCAAGGGCGCAGTATTTT; CDR3: CASSTGGLADPRAQYF
J: TRBJ1-1; V: TRBV28; D: TRBD1; size: -; DNA: TGTGCCAGCAGTTCGACGGGACAGGGATATGAAGCTTTCTTT; CDR3: CASSSTGQGYEAFF
J: TRBJ1-1; V: TRBV7-2; D: -; size: -; DNA: TGTGCCAGCAGCTTAGGACAGATGAACACTGAAGCTTTCTTT; CDR3: CASSLGQMNTEAFF
J: TRBJ2-3; V: TRBV21-1; D: -; size: -; DNA: TGTGCCAGCAGCAAAGAGAATAGCGGGGGGCCTGTCCCGCAGTATTTT; CDR3: CASSKENSGGPVPQYF
J: TRBJ2-7; V: TRBV15; D: TRBD1; size: -; DNA: TGTGCCACCAGCCGAACAGGGGGAGCGTACTACGAGCAGTACTTC; CDR3: CATSRTGGAYYEQYF
J: TRBJ1-6; V: TRBV15; D: TRBD1; size: -; DNA: TGTGCCACCAGCAGGACAGGGGCCAATTCACCCCTCCACTTT; CDR3: CATSRTGANSPLHF
J: TRBJ2-2; V: TRBV4-2; D: -; size: -; DNA: TGTGCCAGCAGCCTGGGACTGGCGAACACCGGGGAGCTGTTTTTT; CDR3: CASSLGLANTGELFF
J: TRBJ1-4; V: TRBV5-5; D: -; size: once; DNA: TGTGCCAGCAGCTTGCGATCCGACATGCGGGCCCCTCCCCAAGTTTTT; CDR3: CASSLRSDMRAPPQVF
J: TRBJ2-3; V: TRBV7-2; D: -; size: -; DNA: TGTGCCAGCAGCCCCTCCGCGGGGACTAGCACAGATACGCAGTATTTT; CDR3: CASSPSAGTSTDTQYF
J: TRBJ2-7; V: TRBV5-1; D: -; size: -; DNA: TGCGCCAGCAGCTCCTCGTCGGGCTGGTGGTACTTC; CDR3: CASSSSSGWWYF
J: TRBJ2-6; V: TRBV5-6; D: TRBD1; size: -; DNA: TGTGCCAGCAGCTTCTGGACAGGGACTGGGGCCAACGTCCTGACTTTC; CDR3: CASSFWTGTGANVLTF
J: TRBJ1-4; V: TRBV6-1; D: -; size: -; DNA: TGTGCCAGCAGTGAGACTTGGAGGAATGAAAAACTGTTTTTT; CDR3: CASSETWRNEKLFF
J: TRBJ1-5; V: TRBV6-4; D: -; size: once; DNA: TGTGCCAGCAGCCTCGGACGGAATCAGCCCCAGCATTTT; CDR3: CASSLGRNQPQHF
J: TRBJ1-3; V: TRBV15; D: -; size: -; DNA: TGTGCCACCAGCAGAGCGGGGCGCTTGAACACCATATATTTT; CDR3: CATSRAGRLNTIYF
J: TRBJ2-7; V: TRBV7-7; D: -; size: -; DNA: TGTGCTAGCAGCTTAGCGGCTTGGAACAGGGTCAGCTCCTACGAGCAGTACTTC; CDR3: CASSLAAWNRVSSYEQYF
J: TRBJ2-3; V: TRBV5-1; D: TRBD1; size: -; DNA: TGCGCCAGCATGTTTGACAGGGGCACAGATACGCAGTATTTT; CDR3: CASMFDRGTDTQYF
J: TRBJ2-7; V: TRBV9; D: TRBD1; size: -; DNA: TGTGCCAGCAGCGTAGAACCCCGGGACAGTGCCTACGAGCAGTACTTC; CDR3: CASSVEPRDSAYEQYF
J: TRBJ2-4; V: TRBV6-1; D: -; size: -; DNA: TGTGCCAGCAGTGAAGCGACATTAGCCAAAAACATTCAGTACTTC; CDR3: CASSEATLAKNIQYF
J: TRBJ2-1; V: TRBV27; D: TRBD2; size: once; DNA: TGTGCCAGCAGTTTATCGGGGATAGCGGGTCATATGTTGAATGAGCAGTTCTTC; CDR3: CASSLSGIAGHMLNEQFF
J: TRBJ1-5; V: TRBV19; D: -; size: -; DNA: TGTGCCAGTAGTATGGAGGGCGGGAGTCAGCCCCAGCATTTT; CDR3: CASSMEGGSQPQHF
J: TRBJ2-1; V: TRBV9; D: TRBD2; size: -; DNA: TGTGCCAGCAGCGTAAACATAGGGCGGGGGGGCGTCAATGAGCAGTTCTTC; CDR3: CASSVNIGRGGVNEQFF
J: TRBJ1-2; V: TRBV19; D: -; size: -; DNA: TGTGCCAGTAGTGCAAGGGGTGGAAGTGATGGCTACACCTTC; CDR3: CASSARGGSDGYTF
J: TRBJ2-3; V: TRBV15; D: TRBD2; size: -; DNA: TGTGCCACCAGCAGAGGACTAGCGGGGGGGCGGGATACGCAGTATTTT; CDR3: CATSRGLAGGRDTQYF
J: TRBJ1-1; V: TRBV7-8; D: -; size: -; DNA: TGTGCCAGCAGCTTAGGTGGGATGAACACTGAAGCTTTCTTT; CDR3: CASSLGGMNTEAFF
J: TRBJ1-5; V: TRBV28; D: TRBD1; size: -; DNA: TGTGCCAGCAGTTTTTTGCAGGGGGCGCGTAGGCTTTATAGCAATCAGCCCCAGCATTTT; CDR3: CASSFLQGARRLYSNQPQHF
J: TRBJ1-1; V: TRBV10-3; D: TRBD1; size: -; DNA: TGTGCCATCAGCTCTAGACAGGGGGTGAACACTGAAGCTTTCTTT; CDR3: CAISSRQGVNTEAFF
J: TRBJ2-1; V: TRBV7-2; D: -; size: -; DNA: TGTGCCAGCAGCCTTCGAATAGGGATTGAGCAGTTCTTC; CDR3: CASSLRIGIEQFF
J: TRBJ1-5; V: TRBV19; D: -; size: -; DNA: TGTGCCAGTAGTATAGGGGGGAGCTTCTATAGCAATCAGCCCCAGCATTTT; CDR3: CASSIGGSFYSNQPQHF
J: TRBJ2-3; V: TRBV7-9; D: TRBD1; size: -; DNA: TGTGCCAGCAGCCCACAGGGGGCGGGTACGCAGTATTTT; CDR3: CASSPQGAGTQYF
J: TRBJ1-2; V: TRBV19; D: TRBD1; size: -; DNA: TGTGCCAGTACCCCGACAGGGGAGTCGTATGGCTACACCTTC; CDR3: CASTPTGESYGYTF
J: TRBJ2-7; V: TRBV6-5; D: TRBD1; size: -; DNA: TGTGCCAGCAGTACCCCCCCCGACAGGGGTCTCTACTTC; CDR3: CASSTPPDRGLYF
J: TRBJ1-3; V: TRBV6-6; D: -; size: -; DNA: TGTGCCAGCGGTACCCGCAGCTCTGGAAACACCATATATTTT; CDR3: CASGTRSSGNTIYF
J: TRBJ1-3; V: TRBV30; D: -; size: -; DNA: TGTGCCTGGAGTACAGGGTCTGGAAACACCATATATTTT; CDR3: CAWSTGSGNTIYF
J: TRBJ2-7; V: TRBV7-2; D: -; size: -; DNA: TGTGCCAGCAGCTTAGTTCCAGCCACTACTCCCTACGAGCAGTACTTC; CDR3: CASSLVPATTPYEQYF
J: TRBJ2-5; V: TRBV20-1; D: -; size: -; DNA: TGCAGTGCTTGGGCAGGGGTGACCCAGTACTTC; CDR3: CSAWAGVTQYF
J: TRBJ2-1; V: TRBV2; D: -; size: once; DNA: TGTGCCAGCAGTGGCGTCAATGAGCAGTTCTTC; CDR3: CASSGVNEQFF
J: TRBJ1-2; V: TRBV30; D: -; size: -; DNA: TGTGCCTGGAGGTTTTGGGGTATTGGGGATGGCTACACCTTC; CDR3: CAWRFWGIGDGYTF
J: TRBJ2-3; V: TRBV7-7; D: -; size: -; DNA: TGTGCTAGCAGCTTAGGTTTGGGAAGCACAGATACGCAGTATTTT; CDR3: CASSLGLGSTDTQYF
J: TRBJ1-1; V: TRBV6-4; D: -; size: -; DNA: TGTGCCAGCGGCGGAGCAGGGGAAGCTGAAGCTTTCTTT; CDR3: CASGGAGEAEAFF
J: TRBJ1-1; V: TRBV16; D: -; size: -; DNA: TGTGCCAGCAGCCCCGCGCGAGACACTGAAGCTTTCTTT; CDR3: CASSPARDTEAFF
J: TRBJ2-1; V: TRBV12-5; D: TRBD2; size: -; DNA: TGTGCTAGTGGGGGGGACTATCAGAATGAGCAGTTCTTC; CDR3: CASGGDYQNEQFF
J: TRBJ2-2; V: TRBV10-3; D: -; size: -; DNA: TGTGCCATCAGTGGCCGGGTCACCGGGGAGCTGTTTTTT; CDR3: CAISGRVTGELFF
J: TRBJ2-5; V: TRBV5-1; D: TRBD1; size: -; DNA: TGCGCCAGCAGCTTGGGACAGGGGGCGAGGGAGACCCAGTACTTC; CDR3: CASSLGQGARETQYF
J: TRBJ2-6; V: TRBV27; D: -; size: -; DNA: TGTGCCAGCAGCTCTGACAGCATCTCGACCGCCTTCTCTGGGGCCAACGTCCTGACTTTC; CDR3: CASSSDSISTAFSGANVLTF
J: TRBJ2-3; V: TRBV6-6; D: -; size: -; DNA: TGTGCCAGCGCGGTCTCAGATACGCAGTATTTT; CDR3: CASAVSDTQYF
J: TRBJ2-7; V: TRBV7-2; D: TRBD1; size: once; DNA: TGTGCCAGCAGCTTACCGGGACAGGGTCGCGAGCAGTACTTC; CDR3: CASSLPGQGREQYF
J: TRBJ1-5; V: TRBV19; D: TRBD1; size: -; DNA: TGTGCCAGTAGTCCGGGACAGGGGAATCAGCCCCAGCATTTT; CDR3: CASSPGQGNQPQHF
J: TRBJ2-3; V: TRBV5-1; D: -; size: -; DNA: TGCGCCAGCAGCTTGGACGCGGTCCAGGGGGGAGATACGCAGTATTTT; CDR3: CASSLDAVQGGDTQYF
J: TRBJ1-4; V: TRBV7-2; D: TRBD1; size: -; DNA: TGTGCCAGCAGCGCCTTTTCCGGGACAGTCAATGAAAAACTGTTTTTT; CDR3: CASSAFSGTVNEKLFF
J: TRBJ2-1; V: TRBV6-5; D: -; size: -; DNA: TGTGCCAGCAGCCAGGACTACAATGAGCAGTTCTTC; CDR3: CASSQDYNEQFF
J: TRBJ2-5; V: TRBV5-1; D: TRBD1; size: once; DNA: TGCGCCAGCAGCGTGGGACAGGGACAGACCCAGTACTTC; CDR3: CASSVGQGQTQYF
J: TRBJ1-2; V: TRBV11-1; D: -; size: -; DNA: TGTGCCAGCAGCTACAGCATTGGGGGGCCTTATGGCTACACCTTC; CDR3: CASSYSIGGPYGYTF